This T cell receptor beta chain is from a study of blood T cells in healthy people across ages. The second PCR ran about 6 to 11 cycles with a sample-barcoded 5' primer and J-beta primers. MiXCR, run by TCRdb on the 5' RACE reads, gives a single entry per CDR3 protein. The sample has about 1.5 million distinct CDR3 sequences; roughly 45% are singletons. Isolation yielded PBMCs, at least 7 million per sample, in every case. Trimming cost V 2 bases and J 0 bases, with 12 bases left between them. CDR3 length: 15 residues. Germline CDR1 SGHDT, CDR2 YYEEEE. This sequence originates from a woman aged 18-29 years in good health. The V gene is TRBV5-6, the J gene TRBJ2-7; perhaps D is TRBD1 or TRBD2 (5 bases each). The sample taken for sequencing was blood. CDR3 sequence (DNA): TGTGCCAGCAGCTTCCAGGGACCGCTCTCCTACGAGCAGTACTTC. As protein: CASSFQGPLSYEQYF. The full variable domain, in which reference TRBV5-6 and TRBJ2-7 provide the parts outside the CDR3, is DAGVTQSPTHLIKTRGQQVTLRCSPKSGHDTVSWYQQALGQGPQFIFQYYEEEERQRGNFPDRFSGHQFPNYSSELNVNALLLGDSALYLCASSFQGPLSYEQYFGPGTRLTVT.